One sample yielded the 6 T cell receptor beta chains listed below, sequenced in a study of T cells expressing NK-cell markers. Using the 5' RACE reads, TCRdb records one entry per CDR3 protein without DNA. The sample shows almost 450,000 distinct CDR3 sequences, and under 7.5% sits with its ten largest clones. Sequenced material: blood T cells: a sorted CD56 or NKG2C T cell subset, CD4+ or CD8+ T cells, or bulk PBMC T cells (not recorded which). Receptors originate from a woman between 18 and 75 years old in good health.

The V gene is TRBV29-1, the J gene TRBJ2-5; as DNA is missing, the TRBD1 call by TCRdb cannot be tested. Germline V gene lookup returns CDR1 SQVTM and CDR2 ANQGSEA. The CDR3 length is 11 residues. CDR3 protein: CSSGGGETQYF.

The chain is built from TRBV3-1 and TRBJ1-1; there is no DNA to check the TCRdb D call of TRBD1. The CDR3 totals 14 residues. CDR1 and CDR2 (germline): LGHDT, YNNKEL (reference sequence). CDR3 loop: CASSHPGQYTEAFF.

CDR3 protein: CASSLAPGQGATDTQYF. V is TRBV7-9 and J is TRBJ2-3; TCRdb proposes TRBD1, but this gene call is untestable without DNA. The CDR3 is 17 residues long. Germline V CDR1 and CDR2: SEHNR, FQNEAQ (reference sequence).

The chain carries TRBV5-1 and TRBJ2-2; TCRdb proposes TRBD2, but this gene call is untestable without DNA. The CDR3 length is 15 residues. Germline values: CDR1 SGHRS, CDR2 YFSETQ. The CDR3 is CASSVQLAGTGELFF.

The chain couples TRBV5-6 to TRBJ2-3. This CDR3 comprises 13 residues. From germline, CDR1 is SGHDT and CDR2 YYEEEE. Here the CDR3 reads CASSILAADTQYF. Full variable domain (rest looked up from reference TRBV5-6 and TRBJ2-3): DAGVTQSPTHLIKTRGQQVTLRCSPKSGHDTVSWYQQALGQGPQFIFQYYEEEERQRGNFPDRFSGHQFPNYSSELNVNALLLGDSALYLCASSILAADTQYFGPGTRLTVL.

The chain uses TRBV12-3 or TRBV12-4 and TRBJ2-1; there is no DNA to check the TCRdb D call of TRBD1. The CDR3 runs to 16 residues. The CDR3 here is CASSLTVGPGNNEQFF.